The sequence of this T cell receptor (beta chain) was determined in a study of blood T cell repertoires in COVID-19. This table comes from immunoSEQ multiplex PCR, and its TCRdb copy is limited to in-frame clones, with some not included. In the table there are 200,000 to 250,000 clones, 82% of which are singletons. The CDR3 covers 16 residues. Germline assignment: CDR1 SGHDN and CDR2 FVKESK. Trimming took 4 bases from V and 5 from J, leaving 20 bases between them. V gene TRBV14 combines with J gene TRBJ1-1, with D possibly TRBD1 on 5 matching bases. The receptor comes from an elderly woman with acute or convalescent COVID-19. Sequenced sample: peripheral blood. CDR3 nucleotide sequence: TGTGCCAGCAGCCGACGAGGCGGTCCTGGGGGGACTGAAGCTTTCTTT. It yields the protein CASSRRGGPGGTEAFF.